This entry lists 10 T cell receptor beta chains sequenced from one sample in a study of control samples from healthy donors and cancer patients. Here immunoSEQ multiplex PCR was the method, and the copy in TCRdb shows in-frame clones only, minus some. The repertoire holds fewer than 150,000 clones, with around 93% as singletons. The sequenced sample was blood. Receptor source: a young man in good health.

This clone appeared once. The chain combines TRBV10-1 with TRBJ2-3; possible D gene TRBD2, 6 bases. The CDR3 length is 15 residues. Per germline, CDR1 WNHNN and CDR2 SYGVQD (reference sequence). Trimming took off 3 bases at V and 2 bases at J, with 12 bases between the two ends. The CDR3 is CASSEVAGYTDTQYF. CDR3 in DNA: TGCGCCAGCAGTGAAGTTGCGGGATACACAGATACGCAGTATTTT.

The chain is built from TRBV18 and TRBJ2-3; D is possibly TRBD1 or TRBD2 (6 bases each). Trimming took off 5 bases at V and 0 bases at J, with 12 bases between the two ends. The CDR3 consists of 15 residues. Germline loops: CDR1 KGHSH, CDR2 LQKENI. The CDR3 sequence is CASSSRGPSTDTQYF. In DNA form, the CDR3 reads TGTGCCAGCTCATCACGGGGGCCTAGCACAGATACGCAGTATTTT.

The rearrangement joins TRBV30 to TRBJ1-4; 12 nucleotides line up with TRBD1. The CDR3 is 15 amino acids. The V gene's germline CDR1 is GTSNPN and CDR2 SVGIG (reference sequence). The V and J ends lost 5 bases and 4 bases, in that order; junction bases with no gene match: 5. The CDR3 DNA is TGTGCCTGGGGGACAGGGGGCAATGGTAATGAAAAACTGTTTTTT. Translation gives CAWGTGGNGNEKLFF.

The chain employs TRBV30 and TRBJ1-2; TRBD1 is a possible D gene (5 bases). The CDR3 sequence is 12 residues long. Germline CDR1 reads GTSNPN; CDR2 reads SVGIG (reference sequence). V lost 2 bases to trimming and J lost 8 bases, with 12 bases between them. CDR3 residues: CAWSRGLLGYTF. CDR3 sequence (DNA): TGTGCCTGGAGTAGGGGTCTCCTAGGCTACACCTTC.

This clone has a handful of counts. The rearrangement uses TRBV7-3 and TRBJ2-7; no definite D call. Germline V gives CDR1 SGHTA, CDR2 FQGTGA. The CDR3 sequence is 15 residues long. Trimming removed 3 bases from V and 3 bases from J, with 15 bases in between. The CDR3 nucleotides read TGTGCCAGCAGCTTGGGTTACGGAGTTGGCTACGAGCAGTACTTC. Translated, it gives CASSLGYGVGYEQYF.

This clone was seen a single time. The rearrangement uses TRBV5-1 and TRBJ2-7; TRBD1 aligns across 12 bases. Germline V gives CDR1 SGHRS, CDR2 YFSETQ. The CDR3 has 15 residues. J lost 4 bases, V lost 4 bases, and 6 bases had no gene match. CDR3 coding DNA: TGCGCCAGCAGCGACCGGGACAGGGGGCTTTACGAGCAGTACTTC. It encodes CASSDRDRGLYEQYF.

The chain recombines TRBV3-1 (or the pseudogene TRBV3-2) with TRBJ1-1, with 9 bases matching TRBD1. Unmatched junction bases numbered 8, after V lost 5 bases and J lost 4 bases. CDR3 size: 15 residues. Germline V gene sequence: CDR1 LGHDT, CDR2 YNNKEL (reference sequence). The CDR3 nucleotides read TGTGCCAGCAGCTTCTCAGGACAGGGGATCACTGAAGCTTTCTTT. Residues: CASSFSGQGITEAFF.

This clone came up a few times. This sequence joins TRBV15 and TRBJ2-5; D is tentatively TRBD1 or TRBD2 (6 bases each). Germline V CDR1 and CDR2: LNHNV, YYDKDF (reference sequence). With 4 bases removed from V and 4 bases from J, the gap between germline ends came to 10 bases. CDR3 length: 13 amino acids. Here the CDR3 reads CATSNREAETQYF. The CDR3 bases are TGTGCCACCAGCAACAGGGAGGCAGAGACCCAGTACTTC.

The chain recombines TRBV5-1 with TRBJ2-7; 9 bases are shared with TRBD1. The trim removed 3 bases at V and 3 bases at J, leaving 10 bases unmatched. This CDR3 spans 16 amino acids. In germline, CDR1 is SGHRS, CDR2 YFSETQ. The CDR3 region is CASSSYSGTGLYEQYF. The CDR3 DNA reads TGCGCCAGCAGCTCATACTCCGGGACAGGGCTCTACGAGCAGTACTTC.

The V gene is TRBV7-2, the J gene TRBJ2-5, with 13 bases matching TRBD2. Germline lookup yields CDR1 SGHTA and CDR2 FQGNSA. The junction had 8 bases not matched to a gene; V was cut back by 5 bases and J by 5 bases. This CDR3 region has 16 residues. In DNA, the CDR3 is TGTGCCAGCAGCACCGGACTAGCGGGGGCGCGGGAGACCCAGTACTTC. Amino acids: CASSTGLAGARETQYF.